Presented here are 10 T cell receptor beta chains from one specimen sequenced in a study of blood T cell repertoires in COVID-19. Clones were sequenced by immunoSEQ multiplex PCR, and TCRdb holds only the in-frame ones, with some missing. The table lists some 110,000 clones, around 80% of them singletons, with 15% to 17% in the top ten. Sequenced input: peripheral blood. The receptors here all came from an elderly woman with acute or convalescent COVID-19.

This chain links TRBV29-1 with TRBJ1-2; D is possibly TRBD1 (5 bases). The CDR3 totals 13 residues. Germline assignment: CDR1 SQVTM and CDR2 ANQGSEA. Deletions cut 7 bases from V and 7 bases from J, with 19 bases between. This CDR3 is CSANAGTKAGYTF. DNA of the CDR3: TGCAGCGCTAATGCCGGGACTAAGGCTGGCTACACCTTC.

The chain employs TRBV6-5 and TRBJ1-3; 7 bases agree with TRBD1. The CDR3 sequence is 14 residues long. Germline CDR1 MNHEY, CDR2 SVGAGI. Germline trimming cut 6 bases from V and 1 base from J; bases unmatched to any gene: 3. This CDR3 reads CASSQGGSGNTIYF. The DNA of the CDR3 is TGTGCCAGCAGCCAGGGGGGATCTGGAAACACCATATATTTT.

The V gene is TRBV19, the J gene TRBJ1-5; tentative D call: TRBD1 (6 bases). Per germline, CDR1 LNHDA and CDR2 SQIVND (reference sequence). This CDR3 contains 15 residues. Between the trimmed V and J ends, which lost 5 bases and 3 bases, there was a span of 14 bases. CDR3 bases: TGTGCCAGTAGTTTCCTGGACAGCAACAATCAGCCCCAGCATTTT. Translated, it gives CASSFLDSNNQPQHF.

This chain connects TRBV18 to TRBJ2-4; 11 bases align to TRBD1. Per the germline V gene, CDR1 is KGHSH and CDR2 is LQKENI. This CDR3 is built from 13 residues. Trimming took 5 bases from V and 8 from J; bases not matched to a gene: 2. The CDR3 DNA sequence: TGTGCCAGCTCAGGGACAGGGGGTGACATTCAGTACTTC. Translated: CASSGTGGDIQYF.

The J gene is TRBJ2-1, the V gene TRBV7-6; 8 bases match TRBD2. Germline values: CDR1 SGHVS, CDR2 FNYEAQ. The CDR3 spans 15 residues. V was clipped by 5 bases and J by 5 bases; unmatched bases: 8. CDR3 protein: CASSPGGARDNEQFF. The CDR3 DNA is TGTGCCAGCAGCCCGGGGGGGGCCAGGGACAATGAGCAGTTCTTC.

V gene TRBV18 combines with J gene TRBJ1-1; the D gene is possibly TRBD1 (5 bases). The length of the CDR3 is 15 residues. V was shortened by 6 bases and J by 4 bases, with 18 bases between the two germline ends. The V gene's germline CDR1 is KGHSH and CDR2 LQKENI. Written as DNA, the CDR3 is TGTGCCAGCTCGCCGCTCGACCCGGGGGGCACTGAAGCTTTCTTT. Translating it yields CASSPLDPGGTEAFF.

The V and J genes are TRBV5-1 and TRBJ2-2, with D tentatively TRBD1 (6 bases). Germline CDR1 reads SGHRS; CDR2 reads YFSETQ. This CDR3 is built from 14 residues. Trimming cost V 7 bases and J 3 bases, with 13 bases left between them. CDR3 region: CASYNREYTGELFF. For the CDR3, the DNA is TGCGCCAGCTATAACAGGGAATACACCGGGGAGCTGTTTTTT.

This clone was counted a few times. The V and J genes are TRBV19 and TRBJ2-7, with 7 positions matching TRBD1. The CDR3 covers 14 residues. In germline, CDR1 is LNHDA, CDR2 SQIVND (reference sequence). The V segment lost 7 bases and the J segment 5 bases; nucleotides outside the gene matches: 11. CDR3 coding DNA: TGTGCCAGTAACCCCGGGACAGCTCCTAACGAGCAGTACTTC. Translated, it gives CASNPGTAPNEQYF.

The J gene is TRBJ1-2, the V gene TRBV30; D is unresolved. Germline assignment: CDR1 GTSNPN and CDR2 SVGIG (reference sequence). This CDR3 is 12 amino acids long. V lost 3 bases to trimming and J lost 2 bases, with 7 bases between them. The CDR3 bases are TGTGCCTGGAGGGCACAGAACTATGGCTACACCTTC. Protein sequence: CAWRAQNYGYTF.

The chain employs TRBV12-2 and TRBJ2-3; the table's D call, TRBD2, has no DNA check behind it. TRBV12-2 is a pseudogene segment. The CDR3 contains 17 residues. CDR3 sequence (DNA): TGTGCAAGTCCCCATGCTGGGGGGACTAGCGGCGCAGATACGCAGTATTTT. It codes for CASPHAGGTSGADTQYF.